The rows below give T cell receptor beta chains drawn from one sample of a study of CXCR3-negative and CXCR3-positive naive CD8 T cells. One entry per CDR3 protein, without DNA, is what TCRdb gives after re-calling the 5' RACE reads. In all, the sample yields some 130,000 distinct CDR3 sequences. The sample comprised naive CXCR3+ CD8+ T cells from blood. These receptors all come from a human donor in good health. Some clones in this sample may be carry-over from other donors' samples. CDR3s include the opening cysteine and the closing phenylalanine or tryptophan.

J gene | V gene | CDR3 length | CDR3 protein
TRBJ2-2 | TRBV29-1 | 14 | CSVLSGGGTGELFF
TRBJ2-2 | TRBV6-5 | 16 | CASSYRGGLNTGELFF
TRBJ2-3 | TRBV3-1 | 15 | CASSQLAGEADTQYF
TRBJ2-7 | TRBV7-2 | 12 | CASTPDSHEQYF
TRBJ2-7 | TRBV28 | 12 | CASSLFSYEQYF
TRBJ2-2 | TRBV6-6 | 18 | CASSYSAGSGRWTGELFF
TRBJ2-3 | TRBV5-1 | 14 | CASSLEVTTDTQYF
TRBJ2-7 | TRBV14 | 16 | CASSQVVAGVSDEQYF
TRBJ1-2 | TRBV20-1 | 17 | CSANPGGFSPGWYGYTF
TRBJ1-1 | TRBV7-6 | 13 | CASSDGMNTEAFF
TRBJ2-2 | TRBV30 | 17 | CAWRDGVAGGNTGELFF
TRBJ1-5 | TRBV9 | 15 | CASARGESGNQPQHF
TRBJ2-2 | TRBV30 | 12 | CAWSEGAGELYF
TRBJ1-2 | TRBV7-9 | 12 | CASSLDGSRYTF
TRBJ2-7 | TRBV29-1 | 11 | CSVVRNYEQYF
TRBJ2-7 | TRBV15 | 14 | CATSIFTTWDEQYF
TRBJ1-6 | TRBV21-1 | 16 | CASRQWSERGCSPLHF
TRBJ2-2 | TRBV19 | 14 | CASSIGLNTGELFF
TRBJ2-7 | TRBV5-1 | 13 | CASQQGSSYEQYF
TRBJ2-7 | TRBV12-3/TRBV12-4 | 13 | CASSWTGGYEQYF
TRBJ1-2 | TRBV4-3 | 16 | CASSQGGTGGFHGYTF
TRBJ2-5 | TRBV9 | 14 | CASSANSDQETQYF
TRBJ2-7 | TRBV25-1 | 13 | CASRMAGDYEQYF
TRBJ2-5 | TRBV13 | 16 | CASSIRTGLTQETQYF
TRBJ2-7 | TRBV4-3 | 13 | CASGPGTSYEQYF
TRBJ2-4 | TRBV4-2 | 16 | CASSQERGDRVNIQYF
TRBJ2-2 | TRBV12-3/TRBV12-4 | 17 | CASSLVVLQEGTGELFF